This passage covers 32 T cell receptor beta chains from one sample sequenced in a study of T cell changes during pregnancy in multiple sclerosis. Libraries were prepared by immunoSEQ multiplex PCR; TCRdb keeps only in-frame clonotypes and omits some of them. Of tens of thousands of clones detected, roughly 91% appear once; the ten largest clones hold about 0.41%. The source material was CD4+ T cells from peripheral blood mononuclear cells, sampled in the second trimester of pregnancy. These TCRs come from a female donor with multiple sclerosis, enrolled in a pregnancy study.

CDR3 loop: CASEQGALNTEAFF. For the CDR3, the DNA is TGTGCCAGCGAACAGGGGGCCCTGAACACTGAAGCTTTCTTT. The chain links TRBV28 to TRBJ1-1; 9 positions match TRBD1. Germline V gene sequence: CDR1 MDHEN, CDR2 SYDVKM. J was trimmed by 0 bases and V by 8 bases; bases with no gene match: 4. The length of the CDR3 is 14 residues.

The rearrangement uses TRBV30 and TRBJ2-5; 7 nucleotides match TRBD1. Germline CDR1 reads GTSNPN; CDR2 reads SVGIG (reference sequence). The CDR3 consists of 11 residues. The V gene end was trimmed by 6 bases and the J gene end by 6 bases; junction bases not matched to a gene: 4. DNA for the CDR3: TGTGCCTGTCACAGGGGTAAGACCCAGTACTTC. This sequence encodes CACHRGKTQYF.

The chain has TRBV19 and TRBJ2-7, with a weak D call TRBD1 (5 bases). CDR3 length equals 14 residues. CDR1 is LNHDA, CDR2 SQIVND, per germline (reference sequence). Between the trimmed V and J ends, which lost 5 bases and 3 bases, there was a span of 14 bases. Here the CDR3 reads CASSFTRDSYEQYF. CDR3 bases: TGTGCCAGTAGTTTCACCCGTGACAGCTACGAGCAGTACTTC.

CDR3 region: CASSARQGSTGELFF. As DNA, the CDR3 is TGTGCCAGCAGCGCTAGACAGGGAAGCACCGGGGAGCTGTTTTTT. The chain joins TRBV7-6 to TRBJ2-2; the match to TRBD1 covers 7 bases. The CDR3 is 15 amino acids. Unmatched junction bases numbered 7, after V lost 5 bases and J lost 4 bases. From germline, CDR1 is SGHVS and CDR2 FNYEAQ.

This chain links TRBV6-1 with TRBJ2-7; no reliable D call. The CDR3 sequence is 13 residues long. Deletions cut 2 bases from V and 1 base from J, with 6 bases between. The germline gives CDR1 MNHNS, CDR2 SASEGT. In nucleotides, the CDR3 is TGTGCCAGCAGTGAACAGACATCCTACGAGCAGTACTTC. It specifies CASSEQTSYEQYF.

The V call is TRBV15, the J call TRBJ2-1; tentatively, D is TRBD1 (6 bases). CDR1 and CDR2 (germline): LNHNV, YYDKDF (reference sequence). The CDR3 runs 15 residues. The ends were cut back, 2 bases at V and 8 bases at J, with 16 bases in the middle. The CDR3 DNA is TGTGCCACCAGCAGACCACAGGGTCCCACTGATGAGCAGTTCTTC. Translation gives CATSRPQGPTDEQFF.

The chain employs TRBV27 and TRBJ1-2; D gene ambiguous. V was shortened by 4 bases and J by 2 bases, with 8 bases between the two germline ends. The CDR3 consists of 13 residues. Germline lookup yields CDR1 MNHEY and CDR2 SMNVEV (reference sequence). The CDR3, as DNA: TGTGCCAGCAGTTACGAGGGAAACTATGGCTACACCTTC. It is translated as CASSYEGNYGYTF.

The chain links TRBV27 to TRBJ2-1, with 7 positions matching TRBD1. The germline CDR1 and CDR2 sequences are MNHEY and SMNVEV (reference sequence). The trim removed 7 bases at V and 5 bases at J, leaving 11 bases unmatched. The CDR3 is 15 amino acids. CDR3 amino acids: CASKRDSLTNNEQFF. The CDR3 DNA follows: TGTGCCAGCAAACGGGACAGCCTTACCAACAATGAGCAGTTCTTC.

The rearrangement links TRBV7-8 to TRBJ2-2; 7 nucleotides match TRBD1. The CDR3 is made up of 16 amino acids. V shed 3 bases and J 4 bases; nucleotides not matched to a gene: 8. CDR1 and CDR2 (germline): SGHVS, FQNEAQ. In DNA, the CDR3 is TGTGCCAGCAGCTTCCTGAGCAGGGGGAGCACCGGGGAGCTGTTTTTT. Its translation: CASSFLSRGSTGELFF.

This sequence joins TRBV6-1 and TRBJ1-6; D ambiguous. This CDR3 has 16 amino acids. Deletions cut 0 bases from V and 4 bases from J, with 10 bases between. Germline CDR1 MNHNS, CDR2 SASEGT. For the CDR3, the DNA is TGTGCCAGCAGTGAAGCGCTAGGAGGGTATAATTCACCCCTCCACTTT. Amino acid sequence: CASSEALGGYNSPLHF.

This chain joins TRBV4-1 and TRBJ1-1, with 8 bases matching TRBD1. Unmatched junction bases numbered 7, after V lost 1 base and J lost 3 bases. The CDR3 runs 16 residues. Germline lookup yields CDR1 MGHRA and CDR2 YSYEKL. The CDR3 DNA reads as TGCGCCAGCAGCCAAGGTATAGGACAGGGATACACTGAAGCTTTCTTT. It encodes CASSQGIGQGYTEAFF.

Only one count was recorded for this clone. The V call is TRBV5-5, the J call TRBJ1-5; D is ambiguous. V was shortened by 4 bases and J by 4 bases, with 9 bases between the two germline ends. Looked up from germline, CDR1 is SGHKS and CDR2 is YYEKEE (reference sequence). The CDR3 length is 13 residues. The CDR3 nucleotides are TGTGCCAGCAGCCTGGACGCGAATCAGCCCCAGCATTTT. Translated: CASSLDANQPQHF.

V is TRBV7-3 and J is TRBJ2-3; D is uncertain. Germline V gene sequence: CDR1 SGHTA, CDR2 FQGTGA. The CDR3 consists of 15 residues. Trimming left V 5 bases short and J 2 bases short, with 14 bases between. The CDR3: CASSLGSRFTDTQYF. CDR3 in DNA: TGTGCCAGCAGCCTAGGATCGCGCTTCACAGATACGCAGTATTTT. The variable domain in full, completed from reference TRBV7-3 and TRBJ2-3, reads GAGVSQTPSNKVTEKGKYVELRCDPISGHTALYWYRQSLGQGPEFLIYFQGTGAADDSGLPNDRFFAVRPEGSVSTLKIQRTERGDSAVYLCASSLGSRFTDTQYFGPGTRLTVL.

The chain combines TRBV12-5 with TRBJ1-1, with D perhaps matching TRBD1 (6 bases). The V and J ends lost 4 bases and 5 bases respectively, with 11 bases between them. Germline CDR1 and CDR2: LGHNT and FRNRAP. There are 13 residues in the CDR3. This CDR3 is CASGSGTTTEAFF. In DNA form, the CDR3 reads TGTGCTAGTGGTTCCGGGACAACGACTGAAGCTTTCTTT.

This clone was found once. V usage is TRBV30 and J usage is TRBJ1-2; D is unresolved. The germline gives CDR1 GTSNPN, CDR2 SVGIG (reference sequence). The V end was cut by 0 bases, the J end by 9 bases, with 11 bases between. The CDR3 runs 12 residues. CDR3 nucleotides: TGTGCCTGGAGTGTAATTGAGGGCAGCTACACCTTC. Protein sequence: CAWSVIEGSYTF.

This chain's CDR3 is CASSDGGYSNQPQHF. The DNA of the CDR3 is TGTGCCAGTAGTGACGGCGGCTATAGCAATCAGCCCCAGCATTTT. The chain couples TRBV19 to TRBJ1-5; D call uncertain. The CDR3 runs 15 residues. Germline CDR1 and CDR2: LNHDA and SQIVND (reference sequence). Trimming pared 5 bases from V and 0 bases from J, leaving 11 bases between.

This rearrangement joins TRBV6-1 to TRBJ2-5; D possibly corresponds to TRBD2 (6 bases). Germline V gives CDR1 MNHNS, CDR2 SASEGT. The CDR3 is 15 amino acids. V was pared by 6 bases and J by 1 base, with 15 bases between. The CDR3, as DNA: TGTGCCAGCAGCCCACCGGGACTTCGCCAAGAGACCCAGTACTTC. This sequence encodes CASSPPGLRQETQYF.

The chain joins TRBV6-1 to TRBJ1-5, with 8 bases fitting TRBD1. The CDR3 is 13 residues long. The V segment lost 6 bases and the J segment 4 bases; nucleotides outside the gene matches: 2. The germline V gene encodes CDR1 MNHNS and CDR2 SASEGT. CDR3 bases: TGTGCCAGCAGGGGACAGGCTAATCAGCCCCAGCATTTT. Translating gives CASRGQANQPQHF.

This rearrangement joins TRBV29-1 to TRBJ2-2; 14 nucleotides line up with TRBD2. Germline V CDR1 and CDR2: SQVTM, ANQGSEA. V trimming: 4 bases; J trimming: 4 bases; junction bases outside the gene matches: 2. The CDR3 spans 15 residues. The CDR3 sequence: CSVAGLAGGTGELFF. DNA of the CDR3: TGCAGCGTTGCAGGACTAGCGGGAGGCACCGGGGAGCTGTTTTTT.

The CDR3 DNA follows: TGCGCCAGCAGTGCCAGGCCCGCGAACACCGGGGAGCTGTTTTTT. It specifies CASSARPANTGELFF. The rearrangement uses TRBV10-2 and TRBJ2-2; D remains unclear. CDR1 and CDR2 from the germline V gene are WSHSY and SAAADI. The CDR3 totals 15 residues. Trimming removed 4 bases from V and 0 bases from J, with 9 bases in between.

CDR3 bases: TGTGCCACCAGCACTGACAGAATCTCTGGAAACACCATATATTTT. Encoded protein: CATSTDRISGNTIYF. This rearrangement joins TRBV15 to TRBJ1-3, with a possible D match to TRBD1 (5 bases). The germline CDR1 and CDR2 sequences are LNHNV and YYDKDF (reference sequence). Trimming took 4 bases from V and 0 from J, leaving 10 bases between them. The CDR3 contains 15 residues.

This chain joins TRBV19 and TRBJ1-2; 9 bases align to TRBD1. The CDR3 has 12 amino acids. Germline V gene lookup returns CDR1 LNHDA and CDR2 SQIVND (reference sequence). The J segment lost 5 bases and the V segment lost 9 bases, leaving 4 bases of the junction unmatched. This CDR3 reads CASDRGSYGYTF. DNA of the CDR3: TGTGCCAGCGACAGGGGGTCTTATGGCTACACCTTC.

V and J are TRBV19 and TRBJ2-5, with D possibly matching TRBD2 (6 bases). CDR3 size: 15 residues. From germline, CDR1 is LNHDA and CDR2 SQIVND (reference sequence). V was pared by 3 bases and J by 6 bases, with 17 bases between. The CDR3 loop is CASSMRSTGRKTQYF. As DNA, the CDR3 is TGTGCCAGTAGTATGAGGTCGACGGGGAGGAAGACCCAGTACTTC. The whole variable domain, remainder taken from reference TRBV19 and TRBJ2-5, is DGGITQSPKYLFRKEGQNVTLSCEQNLNHDAMYWYRQDPGQGLRLIYYSQIVNDFQKGDIAEGYSVSREKKESFPLTVTSAQKNPTAFYLCASSMRSTGRKTQYFGPGTRLLVL.

V is TRBV5-1 and J is TRBJ2-7, with 8 bases fitting TRBD2. The CDR3 consists of 17 residues. The germline V gene encodes CDR1 SGHRS and CDR2 YFSETQ. With V trimmed by 0 bases and J by 12 bases, 20 bases remained unmatched. CDR3 nucleotides: TGCGCCAGCAGCTTGGAAGGTCCCACTAGCGGCCGGTATCGGCGGTACTTC. Its protein is CASSLEGPTSGRYRRYF.

This chain joins TRBV30 and TRBJ1-2; D might be TRBD1 (5 bases). Between the trimmed V and J ends, which lost 1 base and 8 bases, there was a span of 8 bases. This CDR3 comprises 11 residues. Germline CDR1 GTSNPN, CDR2 SVGIG (reference sequence). CDR3 sequence (DNA): TGTGCCTGGAGTGCAGGGTACGGCTACACCTTC. Its protein is CAWSAGYGYTF.

This chain uses TRBV18 with TRBJ1-6, with 8 nucleotides matching TRBD1. The CDR3 runs to 14 residues. Germline trimming cut 4 bases from V and 6 bases from J; bases unmatched to any gene: 2. Germline V gene data show CDR1 as KGHSH and CDR2 as LQKENI. In DNA form, the CDR3 reads TGTGCCAGCTCACGGGACAGGAGTAATTCACCCCTCCACTTT. The encoded protein is CASSRDRSNSPLHF.

The gene calls are TRBV2 and TRBJ2-2, with 10 bases aligning to TRBD2. V lost 6 bases, J lost 7 bases, and 11 bases stayed unmatched. Germline V gives CDR1 SNHLY, CDR2 FYNNEI. This CDR3 is built from 16 residues. CDR3 in DNA: TGTGCCAGCAGAAGAGGGGGACTAGCGTATGGCGGGGAGCTGTTTTTT. Translation gives CASRRGGLAYGGELFF. The full variable domain, its missing parts supplied by reference TRBV2 and TRBJ2-2, is EPEVTQTPSHQVTQMGQEVILRCVPISNHLYFYWYRQILGQKVEFLVSFYNNEISEKSEIFDDQFSVERPDGSNFTLKIRSTKLEDSAMYFCASRRGGLAYGGELFFGEGSRLTVL.

The V call is TRBV12-5, the J call TRBJ2-7; possibly TRBD1 for D (5 bases). Trimming left V 4 bases short and J 2 bases short, with 9 bases between. Germline V lookup: CDR1 LGHNT, CDR2 FRNRAP. The CDR3 has 13 amino acids. CDR3 protein: CASGSRAPYEQYF. The CDR3 nucleotides are TGTGCTAGTGGTTCCAGGGCCCCCTACGAGCAGTACTTC.

The chain combines TRBV4-1 with TRBJ2-5, with D perhaps TRBD1 (6 bases). V lost 5 bases and J lost 4, with 20 bases in between. Germline CDR1 MGHRA, CDR2 YSYEKL. The CDR3 consists of 16 residues. Here the CDR3 reads CASSTQPRGSRETQYF. The CDR3 region has the DNA TGCGCCAGCAGCACGCAACCCAGGGGTAGCCGAGAGACCCAGTACTTC.

The V call is TRBV2, the J call TRBJ2-3, with 9 nucleotides matching TRBD2. Germline CDR1 is SNHLY and CDR2 is FYNNEI. This CDR3 is built from 15 residues. J was trimmed by 1 base and V by 7 bases; bases with no gene match: 6. Written as DNA, the CDR3 is TGTGCCAGCAAACGACTAGCGGTCGGCACAGATACGCAGTATTTT. Protein sequence: CASKRLAVGTDTQYF. Using reference TRBV2 and TRBJ2-3 for the parts outside the CDR3, the full variable domain is EPEVTQTPSHQVTQMGQEVILRCVPISNHLYFYWYRQILGQKVEFLVSFYNNEISEKSEIFDDQFSVERPDGSNFTLKIRSTKLEDSAMYFCASKRLAVGTDTQYFGPGTRLTVL.

The chain uses TRBV9 and TRBJ2-1; TRBD1 matches at 7 bases. This CDR3 region has 15 residues. The germline CDR1 and CDR2 sequences are SGDLS and YYNGEE. V lost 0 bases and J lost 5; bases outside the gene matches: 5. CDR3 DNA: TGTGCCAGCAGCGTAGGGGGGACAGATAACAATGAGCAGTTCTTC. This sequence encodes CASSVGGTDNNEQFF. Full variable domain (rest looked up from reference TRBV9 and TRBJ2-1): DSGVTQTPKHLITATGQRVTLRCSPRSGDLSVYWYQQSLDQGLQFLIQYYNGEERAKGNILERFSAQQFPDLHSELNLSSLELGDSALYFCASSVGGTDNNEQFFGPGTRLTVL.

The chain recombines TRBV27 with TRBJ1-3; tentative D call: TRBD1 (6 bases). The CDR3 length is 14 residues. CDR1 is MNHEY and CDR2 is SMNVEV in the germline V gene (reference sequence). Trimming pared 3 bases from V and 4 bases from J, leaving 10 bases between. The DNA of the CDR3 is TGTGCCAGCAGTTTGGGGGCGCAGGGAAACACCATATATTTT. It codes for CASSLGAQGNTIYF.